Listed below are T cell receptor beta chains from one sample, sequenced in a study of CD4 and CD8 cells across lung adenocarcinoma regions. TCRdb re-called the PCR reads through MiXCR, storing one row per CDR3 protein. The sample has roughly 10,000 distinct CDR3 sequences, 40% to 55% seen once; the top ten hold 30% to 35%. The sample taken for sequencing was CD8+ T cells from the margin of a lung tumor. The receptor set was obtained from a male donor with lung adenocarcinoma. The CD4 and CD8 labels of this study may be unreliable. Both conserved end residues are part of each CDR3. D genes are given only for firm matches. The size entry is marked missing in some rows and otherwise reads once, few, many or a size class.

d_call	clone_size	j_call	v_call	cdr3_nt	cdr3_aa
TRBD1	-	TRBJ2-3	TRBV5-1	TGCGCCAGCACATCCGGACAGGGGACAGATACGCAGTATTTT	CASTSGQGTDTQYF
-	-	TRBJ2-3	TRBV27	TGTGCCAGCAGTTCGACGGTAGGACGGGAGACGCAGTATTTC	CASSSTVGRETQYF
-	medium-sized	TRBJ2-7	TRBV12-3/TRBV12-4	TGTGCCAGCAGCCCGGAGCTAGCAGGCTCCTACGAGCAGTACTTC	CASSPELAGSYEQYF
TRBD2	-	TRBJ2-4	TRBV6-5	TGTGCCAGCAGTTGCCGGCCGGGGCGGGAGGGGGCCAAAAACACTCAGTACTTC	CASSCRPGREGAKNTQYF
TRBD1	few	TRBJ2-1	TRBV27	TGTGCCAGCAGTCAAGGGACAGCCGGGGTTAGCGAGCAGTTCTTC	CASSQGTAGVSEQFF
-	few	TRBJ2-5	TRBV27	TGTGCCAGCAGCCCGAGTAAGGGGCGCTCTGTGGAGACCCAGTACTTC	CASSPSKGRSVETQYF
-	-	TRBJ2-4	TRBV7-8	TGTGCCAGCGGCCCAAGGTCGTGGGCCAAAGATACGCAGTACTTC	CASGPRSWAKDTQYF
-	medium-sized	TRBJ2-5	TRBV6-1	TGTGCCAGCAGTAAAGGGCGTCAAGAGACCCAGTACTTC	CASSKGRQETQYF
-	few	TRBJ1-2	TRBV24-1	TGTGCCACCAGTGGGCCAGGGACGAACTATGGCTACACCTTC	CATSGPGTNYGYTF
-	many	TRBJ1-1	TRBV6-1	TGTGCCAGCCGACGGACAGTCCTCACTGAAGCTTTCTTT	CASRRTVLTEAFF
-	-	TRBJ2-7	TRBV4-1	TGCGCCAGCAGCCCCTCGGGAGACAGGATTGGGTACGAGCAGTACTTC	CASSPSGDRIGYEQYF
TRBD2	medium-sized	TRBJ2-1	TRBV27	TGTGCCAGCAGCTCTACCGGACTAGCGGGGGGGCCGGCGTATGAGCAGTTCTTC	CASSSTGLAGGPAYEQFF
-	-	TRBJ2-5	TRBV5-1	TGCGCCAGCAGCTTCGACAGAGCCCAAGAGACCCAGTACTTC	CASSFDRAQETQYF
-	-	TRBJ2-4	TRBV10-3	TGTGCGGGGCTCGGGGCCGCAAACCAAAACACCCAGTACTTC	CAGLGAANQNTQYF
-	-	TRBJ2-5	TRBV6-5	TGTGCCAGGAGTTTCGGGGGCGTTAGCACAGAGACCCAGTACTTC	CARSFGGVSTETQYF
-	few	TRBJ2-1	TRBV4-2	TGTGCCAGCAGCCAAGACTGGGTATCCTACAATGAGCAGTTCTTC	CASSQDWVSYNEQFF
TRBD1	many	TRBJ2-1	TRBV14	TGTGCCAGCAGCCAAGGACAGGGGCCATACAATGAGCAGTTCTTC	CASSQGQGPYNEQFF
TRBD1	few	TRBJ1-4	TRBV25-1	TGTGCCAGCAGTGAGAGGGTCAGGGGGGGGGGTCAACTGTTTTTT	CASSERVRGGGQLFF
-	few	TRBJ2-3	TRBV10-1	TGCGCCAGCAGTGGGTTAACTAGCACAGATACGCAGTATTTT	CASSGLTSTDTQYF
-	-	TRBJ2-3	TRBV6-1	TGTGCCAGCAAACGAAATAGCGGTAGCAAAAATACGCAGTATTTT	CASKRNSGSKNTQYF
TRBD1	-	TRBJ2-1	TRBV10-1	TGCGCCAGCAGTGCAGGGGGTGGCGGAGGCTACAATGAGCAGTTCTTC	CASSAGGGGGYNEQFF
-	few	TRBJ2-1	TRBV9	TGTGCCAGCAGCCAGGGCCATTACAATGAGCAGTTCTTC	CASSQGHYNEQFF
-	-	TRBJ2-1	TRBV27	TGTGCCAGCAGTTCAACCTCAAGGAATGAGCAGTTCTTC	CASSSTSRNEQFF
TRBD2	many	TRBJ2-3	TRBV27	TGTGCCAGCACTACTCTAGCGGGGGGTTACACAGATACGCAGTATTTT	CASTTLAGGYTDTQYF
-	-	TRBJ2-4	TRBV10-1	TGCGCCAGGCTTTGTGCCAAAAACACGCAGTACTTC	CARLCAKNTQYF
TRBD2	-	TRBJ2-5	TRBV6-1	TGTGCCAGCACGGGGGGGGGGGGCCGGGGCAAAGAGACCCAGTACTTC	CASTGGGGRGKETQYF
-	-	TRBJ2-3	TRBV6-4	TGTGCCAGCAGTGACCCCTCCTTAAAAGATACGCAGTATTTT	CASSDPSLKDTQYF
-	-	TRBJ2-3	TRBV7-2	TGTGCCAGCAGCTTAACAACAGCAACTAGCACAGATACGCAGTATTTT	CASSLTTATSTDTQYF
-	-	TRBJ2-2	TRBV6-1	TGTGCCGCAATCACCGGGGAGCTGTTTTTT	CAAITGELFF
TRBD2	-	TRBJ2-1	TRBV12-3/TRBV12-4	TGTGCCAGCAGTCTAGCGGGGGGAAACGCCGTTGAGCAGTTTTTC	CASSLAGGNAVEQFF
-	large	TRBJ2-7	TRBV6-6	TGTGCCAGCAGTCGCATCTACGAGCAGTACTTC	CASSRIYEQYF
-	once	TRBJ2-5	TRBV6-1	TGTGCCAGCAGTGACAGTCACTTCGAGACCCAGTACTTC	CASSDSHFETQYF
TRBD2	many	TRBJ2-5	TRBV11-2	TGTGCCAGCAGCTTAGTCGGGGGGGGGCCGTCGGAGACCCAGTACTTC	CASSLVGGGPSETQYF
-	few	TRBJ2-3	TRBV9	TGTGCCAGCAGCGTCAGGGGGGGGGGTAGGACAGATACGCAGTATTTT	CASSVRGGGRTDTQYF
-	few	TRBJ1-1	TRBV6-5	TGTGCCAGCAGTTACTCGGGGGCCATGAACACTGAAGCTTTCTTT	CASSYSGAMNTEAFF
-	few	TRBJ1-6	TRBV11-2	TGTGCCAGCAGCCCCGCCCCTGGCTCACCCCTCCACTTT	CASSPAPGSPLHF
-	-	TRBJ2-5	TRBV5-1	TGCGCCAGCAGCCTGCTGGAGCGAGGACTAGAGACCCAGTACTTC	CASSLLERGLETQYF
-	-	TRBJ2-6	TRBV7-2	TGTGCCAGCGCTCCCGACGGGGCCAACGTCCTGACTTTC	CASAPDGANVLTF
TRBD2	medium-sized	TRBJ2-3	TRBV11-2	TGTGCCAGCAGGGCGGGGACTAGCGGGAGGAACACAGATACGCAGTATTTT	CASRAGTSGRNTDTQYF
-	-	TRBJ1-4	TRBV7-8	TGTGCCAGCAGCTCCGAGGGACACGGGGAAAAACTGTTTTTT	CASSSEGHGEKLFF
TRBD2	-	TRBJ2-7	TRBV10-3	TGTGCCGGGGGGTATGGGGGGGGTGACACAGAGACGCAGTACTTC	CAGGYGGGDTETQYF
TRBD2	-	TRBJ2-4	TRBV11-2	TGTGCCAGCAGCTTAGATCAGGGGACTAGCGGGAGGGCGGTAGCCAAAAACATTCAGTACTTC	CASSLDQGTSGRAVAKNIQYF
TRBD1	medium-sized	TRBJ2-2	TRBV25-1	TGTGCCAGCAGCCGGGACAGTTGGATCGGGGAGCTGTTTTTT	CASSRDSWIGELFF